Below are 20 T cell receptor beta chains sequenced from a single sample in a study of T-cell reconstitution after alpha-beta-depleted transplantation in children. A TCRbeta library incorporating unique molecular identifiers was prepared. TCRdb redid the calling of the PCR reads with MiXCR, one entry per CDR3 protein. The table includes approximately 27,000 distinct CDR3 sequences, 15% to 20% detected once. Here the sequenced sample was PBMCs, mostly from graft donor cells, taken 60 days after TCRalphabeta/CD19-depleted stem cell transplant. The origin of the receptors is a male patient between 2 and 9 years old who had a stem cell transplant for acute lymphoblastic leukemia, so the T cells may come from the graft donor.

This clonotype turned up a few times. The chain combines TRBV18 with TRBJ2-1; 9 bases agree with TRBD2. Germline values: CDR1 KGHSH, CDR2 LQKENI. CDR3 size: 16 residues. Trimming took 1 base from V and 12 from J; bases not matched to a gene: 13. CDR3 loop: CASSPHAGLAGNWQFF. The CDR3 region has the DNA TGTGCCAGCTCACCACACGCTGGGCTAGCGGGGAATTGGCAGTTCTTC. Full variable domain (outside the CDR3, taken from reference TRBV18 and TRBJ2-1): NAGVMQNPRHLVRRRGQEARLRCSPMKGHSHVYWYRQLPEEGLKFMVYLQKENIIDESGMPKERFSAEFPKEGPSILRIQQVVRGDSAAYFCASSPHAGLAGNWQFFGPGTRLTVL.

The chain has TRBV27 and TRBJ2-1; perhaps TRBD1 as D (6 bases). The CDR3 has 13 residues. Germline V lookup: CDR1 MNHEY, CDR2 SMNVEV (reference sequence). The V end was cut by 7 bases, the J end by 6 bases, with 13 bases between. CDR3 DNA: TGTGCCAGCAAACAGGGACATGTCAATGAGCAGTTCTTC. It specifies CASKQGHVNEQFF.

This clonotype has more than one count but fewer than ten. CDR3 protein: CSVVRQGEETQYF. The CDR3 DNA reads TGCAGCGTTGTTAGACAGGGGGAAGAGACCCAGTACTTC. This chain connects TRBV29-1 to TRBJ2-5, with 9 bases aligning to TRBD1. Germline V gene sequence: CDR1 SQVTM, CDR2 ANQGSEA. The V gene end was trimmed by 4 bases and the J gene end by 3 bases; junction bases not matched to a gene: 3. This CDR3 is 13 amino acids long.

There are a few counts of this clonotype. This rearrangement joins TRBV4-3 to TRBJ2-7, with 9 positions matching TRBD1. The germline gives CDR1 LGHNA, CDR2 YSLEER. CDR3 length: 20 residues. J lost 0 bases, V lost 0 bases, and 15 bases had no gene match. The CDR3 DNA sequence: TGCGCCAGCAGCCAAGAATCATCGACAGGGGGTTCCATTAGCTCCTACGAGCAGTACTTC. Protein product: CASSQESSTGGSISSYEQYF.

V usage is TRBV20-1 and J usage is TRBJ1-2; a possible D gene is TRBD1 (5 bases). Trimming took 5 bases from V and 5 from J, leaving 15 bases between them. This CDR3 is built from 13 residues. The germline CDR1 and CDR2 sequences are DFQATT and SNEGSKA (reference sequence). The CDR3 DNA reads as TGCAGTGCTGTCGCACAGGATTTTTATGGCTACACCTTC. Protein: CSAVAQDFYGYTF.

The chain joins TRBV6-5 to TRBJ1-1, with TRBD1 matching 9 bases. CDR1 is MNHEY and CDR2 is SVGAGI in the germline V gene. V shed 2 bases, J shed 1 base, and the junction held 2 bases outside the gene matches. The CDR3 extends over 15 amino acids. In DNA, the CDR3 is TGTGCCAGCAGTTACGGGACAGGGTGGAACACTGAAGCTTTCTTT. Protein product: CASSYGTGWNTEAFF.

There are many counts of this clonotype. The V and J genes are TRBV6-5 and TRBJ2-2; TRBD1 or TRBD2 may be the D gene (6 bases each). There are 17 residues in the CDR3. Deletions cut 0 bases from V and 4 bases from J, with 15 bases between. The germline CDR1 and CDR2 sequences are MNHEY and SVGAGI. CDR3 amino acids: CASSYSKGGVRTGELFF. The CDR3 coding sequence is TGTGCCAGCAGTTACTCGAAGGGGGGCGTACGCACCGGGGAGCTGTTTTTT.

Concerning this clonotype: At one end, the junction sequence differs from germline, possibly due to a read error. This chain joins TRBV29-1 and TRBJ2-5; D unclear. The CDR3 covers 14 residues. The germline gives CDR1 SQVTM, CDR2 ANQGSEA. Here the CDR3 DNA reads TGCGGCGTTGAGAAGGACCCAGGCGGAGAGACCCAGTACTTC. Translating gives CGVEKDPGGETQYF. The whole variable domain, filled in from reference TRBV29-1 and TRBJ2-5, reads SAVISQKPSRDICQRGTSLTIQCQVDSQVTMMFWYRQQPGQSLTLIATANQGSEATYESGFVIDKFPISRPNLTFSTLTVSNMSPEDSSIYLCGVEKDPGGETQYFGPGTRLLVL.

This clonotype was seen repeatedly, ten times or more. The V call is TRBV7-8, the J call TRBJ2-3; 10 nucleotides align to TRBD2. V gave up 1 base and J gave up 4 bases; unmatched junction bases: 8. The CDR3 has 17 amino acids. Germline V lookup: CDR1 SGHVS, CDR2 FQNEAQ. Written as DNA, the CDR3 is TGTGCCAGCAGCTTAGGTCAGCGGGGGGGGTATTCAGATACGCAGTATTTT. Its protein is CASSLGQRGGYSDTQYF.

The chain's CDR3 is CASSKGTTATQPQHF. Written as DNA, the CDR3 is TGTGCCAGCAGCAAGGGGACAACGGCGACTCAGCCCCAGCATTTT. The chain recombines TRBV12-3 or TRBV12-4 with TRBJ1-5; D perhaps matches TRBD1 (6 bases). The V end lost 6 bases, the J end lost 6 bases, and 18 bases lay between the germline ends. The length of the CDR3 is 15 residues.

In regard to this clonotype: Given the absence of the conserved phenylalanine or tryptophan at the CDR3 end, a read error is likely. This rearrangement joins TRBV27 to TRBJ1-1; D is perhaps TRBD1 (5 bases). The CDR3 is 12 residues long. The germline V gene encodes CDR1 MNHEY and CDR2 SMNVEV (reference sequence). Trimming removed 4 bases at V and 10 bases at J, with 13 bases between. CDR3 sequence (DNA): TGTGCCAGCAGTTCCAACAGGTTCGTAGCTTTCGTT. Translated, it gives CASSSNRFVAFV.

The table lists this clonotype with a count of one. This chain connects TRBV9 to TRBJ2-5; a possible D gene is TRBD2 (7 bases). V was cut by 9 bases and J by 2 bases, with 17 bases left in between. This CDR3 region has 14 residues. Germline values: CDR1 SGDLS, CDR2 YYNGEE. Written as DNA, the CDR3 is TGTGCCATCCCCGTAGGGGGGGGACAAGAGACCCAGTACTTC. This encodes CAIPVGGGQETQYF.

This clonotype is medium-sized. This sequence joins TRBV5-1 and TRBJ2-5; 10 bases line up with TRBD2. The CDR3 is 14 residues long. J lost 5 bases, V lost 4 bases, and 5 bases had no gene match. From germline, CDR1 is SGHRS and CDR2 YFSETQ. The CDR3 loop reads CASSRTSGGETQYF. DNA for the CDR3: TGCGCCAGCAGCAGGACTAGCGGTGGGGAGACCCAGTACTTC.

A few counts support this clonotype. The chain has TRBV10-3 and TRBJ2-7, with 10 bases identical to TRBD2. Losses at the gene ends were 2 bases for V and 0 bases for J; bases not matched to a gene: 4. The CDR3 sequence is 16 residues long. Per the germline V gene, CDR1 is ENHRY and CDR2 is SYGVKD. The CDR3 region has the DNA TGTGCCATCAGTGAGGAGGGACTAGCGAGCTCCTACGAGCAGTACTTC. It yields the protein CAISEEGLASSYEQYF.

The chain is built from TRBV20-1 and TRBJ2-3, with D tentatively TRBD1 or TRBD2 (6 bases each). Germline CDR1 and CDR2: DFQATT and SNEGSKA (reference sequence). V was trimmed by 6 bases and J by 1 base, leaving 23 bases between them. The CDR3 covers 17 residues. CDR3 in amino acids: CSAESAGQKGGTDTQYF. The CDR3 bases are TGCAGTGCCGAGTCTGCGGGACAAAAGGGGGGCACAGATACGCAGTATTTT.

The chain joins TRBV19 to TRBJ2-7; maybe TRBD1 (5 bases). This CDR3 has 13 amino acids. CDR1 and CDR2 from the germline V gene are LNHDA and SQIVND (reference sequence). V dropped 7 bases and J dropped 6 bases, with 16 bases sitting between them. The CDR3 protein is CASTTGSVGEQYF. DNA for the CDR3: TGTGCCAGTACAACAGGTTCTGTGGGCGAGCAGTACTTC.

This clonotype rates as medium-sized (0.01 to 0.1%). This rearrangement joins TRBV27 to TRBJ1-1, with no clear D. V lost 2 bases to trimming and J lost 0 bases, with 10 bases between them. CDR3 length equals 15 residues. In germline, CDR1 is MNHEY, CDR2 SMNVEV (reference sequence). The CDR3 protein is CASSLGPAMNTEAFF. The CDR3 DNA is TGTGCCAGCAGTTTAGGCCCGGCCATGAACACTGAAGCTTTCTTT.

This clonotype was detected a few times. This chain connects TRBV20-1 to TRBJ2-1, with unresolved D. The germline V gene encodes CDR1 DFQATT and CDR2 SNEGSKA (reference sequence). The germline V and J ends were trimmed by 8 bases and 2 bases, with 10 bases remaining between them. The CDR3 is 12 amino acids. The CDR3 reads CSHVHTYNEQFF. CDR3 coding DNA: TGCAGTCATGTACATACCTACAATGAGCAGTTCTTC.

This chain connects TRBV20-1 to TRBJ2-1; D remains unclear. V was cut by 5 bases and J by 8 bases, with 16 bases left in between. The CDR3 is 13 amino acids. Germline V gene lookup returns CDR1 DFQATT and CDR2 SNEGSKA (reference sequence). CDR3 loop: CSAAQLGLDEQFF. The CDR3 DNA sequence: TGCAGTGCTGCACAATTAGGGCTGGATGAGCAGTTCTTC.

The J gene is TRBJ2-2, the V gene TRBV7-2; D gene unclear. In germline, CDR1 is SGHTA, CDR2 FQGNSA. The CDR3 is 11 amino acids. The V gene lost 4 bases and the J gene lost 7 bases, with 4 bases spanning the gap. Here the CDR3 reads CASSWYGELFF. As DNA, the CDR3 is TGTGCCAGCAGCTGGTACGGGGAGCTGTTTTTT.